One and the same sample provided the 10 T cell receptor beta chains below, sequenced in a study of spatial heterogeneity in lung cancer. Overall study results and limits: Within tumors, counts of expanded alpha and beta TCRs tracked tumor mutation counts.

Each CDR3 protein gets one entry after TCRdb re-called the 5' RACE reads with MiXCR. Of some 2,400 distinct CDR3 sequences detected, about 8% appear once; the ten largest clones hold 9% to 10%. Time point of the sample: sample taken at primary tumor resection. Their antigen targets remain unknown. The sample in question was lung tumor tissue, obtained at surgery. These receptor sequences come from a female donor with early-stage non-small cell lung cancer.

This clonotype was seen ten or more times. The chain couples TRBV7-3 to TRBJ2-3, with D possibly matching TRBD1 (6 bases). V lost 5 bases and J 0 bases, leaving 15 bases between the germline ends. CDR3 size: 16 residues. Germline CDR1 and CDR2: SGHTA and FQGTGA. In DNA form, the CDR3 reads TGTGCCAGCAGCCTACAGGGTTCCTATAGCACAGATACGCAGTATTTT. Its protein product is CASSLQGSYSTDTQYF.

This clonotype ranks as medium-sized. The chain is built from TRBV5-4 and TRBJ2-5; 13 bases map to TRBD2. Per germline, CDR1 SGHNT and CDR2 YYREEE (reference sequence). The CDR3 totals 18 residues. V was clipped by 2 bases and J by 4 bases; unmatched bases: 11. In DNA form, the CDR3 reads TGTGCCAGCAGCTTTACACTAGCGGGGGGGCGTGTGAGAGAGACCCAGTACTTC. It translates to CASSFTLAGGRVRETQYF.

Judged by abundance, this clonotype is medium-sized. The rearrangement uses TRBV2 and TRBJ1-4; a weak D match, TRBD1 (5 bases). CDR3 length: 20 amino acids. The germline V and J ends were trimmed by 0 bases and 0 bases, with 20 bases remaining between them. In germline, CDR1 is SNHLY, CDR2 FYNNEI. The CDR3 DNA reads as TGTGCCAGCAGTGAAGCGCTTCAGGGATTGATATATGCAACTAATGAAAAACTGTTTTTT. Amino acids: CASSEALQGLIYATNEKLFF.

This clonotype was counted at least ten times. This rearrangement joins TRBV10-3 to TRBJ1-2; D gene unclear. V was trimmed by 2 bases and J by 4 bases, leaving 17 bases between them. From germline, CDR1 is ENHRY and CDR2 SYGVKD. The length of the CDR3 is 16 residues. CDR3 nucleotide sequence: TGTGCCATCAGTGAGACCGACACCACCCCAGTCTATGGCTACACCTTC. Protein: CAISETDTTPVYGYTF.

In its sample, this clonotype is medium-sized. The J gene is TRBJ1-5, the V gene TRBV19; the D is unclear. V was trimmed by 5 bases and J by 5 bases, leaving 13 bases between them. In germline, CDR1 is LNHDA, CDR2 SQIVND (reference sequence). The CDR3 has 14 amino acids. The CDR3 nucleotides are TGTGCCAGTAGTGCCCCTGGGAGCTATCAGCCCCAGCATTTT. Amino acids: CASSAPGSYQPQHF.

By its share, this clonotype is medium-sized. The chain couples TRBV28 to TRBJ2-5; D possibly matches TRBD1 or TRBD2 (5 bases each). Germline CDR1 MDHEN, CDR2 SYDVKM. There are 14 residues in the CDR3. Trimming shortened V by 2 bases and J by 1 base, and 8 bases separated the two germline ends. The CDR3 loop is CASSLGDRQETQYF. As DNA, the CDR3 is TGTGCCAGCAGTTTAGGGGACCGCCAAGAGACCCAGTACTTC.

This clonotype is labeled as medium-sized. The V call is TRBV7-8, the J call TRBJ2-1; weak D call: TRBD2 (5 bases). Trimming stripped 9 bases from V and 15 bases from J, with 21 bases between. The CDR3 covers 12 residues. Germline lookup yields CDR1 SGHVS and CDR2 FQNEAQ. CDR3 amino acids: CASSAQKLDGFF. Written as DNA, the CDR3 is TGTGCCAGTAGCGCACAAAAGCTGGATGGGTTCTTC.

This clonotype is medium-sized in the sample. The J gene is TRBJ2-7, the V gene TRBV7-2, with D possibly matching TRBD1 (6 bases). Trimming took 1 base from V and 3 from J, leaving 13 bases between them. The CDR3 extends over 15 amino acids. CDR1 and CDR2 from the germline V gene are SGHTA and FQGNSA. This chain's CDR3 is CASSLGGGKDYEQYF. CDR3 nucleotide sequence: TGTGCCAGCAGCTTAGGAGGGGGTAAGGACTACGAGCAGTACTTC.

This clonotype is medium-sized in the sample. The genes are TRBV20-1 and TRBJ1-4, with D perhaps matching TRBD1 (5 bases). Germline CDR1 reads DFQATT; CDR2 reads SNEGSKA (reference sequence). With 5 bases removed from V and 8 bases from J, the gap between germline ends came to 21 bases. The CDR3 is 15 amino acids. The CDR3 DNA sequence: TGCAGTGCTCTTAGGGCTGGGGACGGCCGAGAAAAACTGTTTTTT. Encoded protein: CSALRAGDGREKLFF.

This clonotype is medium-sized in the sample. This chain connects TRBV3-1 to TRBJ2-7; a possible D gene is TRBD2 (5 bases). Trimming removed 3 bases at V and 6 bases at J, with 9 bases between. Germline-derived CDR1 and CDR2 are LGHDT and YNNKEL (reference sequence). The length of the CDR3 is 12 residues. The CDR3 loop reads CASSQLAAEQYF. The CDR3 DNA is TGTGCCAGCAGCCAGCTAGCTGCCGAGCAGTACTTC.